This TCR beta chain was identified in a study of PD-L1 blockade in urothelial cancer. Study in general: Samples came from 3 weeks, at the second dose, and 6 weeks into treatment. Typically, measured as a median, blood samples had 150,000 or so T cells.

After removal of 5 bases from V and 4 bases from J, the junction contained 8 bases not matched to a gene. Germline loops: CDR1 SGHTA, CDR2 FQGNSA. This CDR3 has 15 amino acids. Anywhere from 1 to 8 samples came from each patient, spanning pretreatment and on-treatment. Some clones are missing from TCRdb's copy, which holds only in-frame ones; the method was immunoSEQ multiplex PCR. The sample shows some 60,000 clones, about 86% of them seen only once. This sequence originates from a man in his fifties with urothelial cancer. The rearrangement uses TRBV7-2 and TRBJ2-5, with 9 bases fitting TRBD1. The sequences come from PBMCs, collected around atezolizumab (anti-PD-L1) treatment. The CDR3 loop reads CASSTGTGFVETQYF. CDR3 sequence (DNA): TGTGCCAGCAGCACGGGGACAGGGTTCGTAGAGACCCAGTACTTC.